The present entry profiles one TCR beta chain with its context. Its antigen remains undetermined. The record has no base qualities; no much larger clone is one base away. The CDR3 starts with the cysteine, ends with the phenylalanine, and has 12 residues. Just CDR3 DNA is preserved here, 36 bases in frame from base 1. As encoded in the germline V gene, CDR1 is SQVTM while CDR2 is ANQGSEA. V drops 5 bases and J drops 6 bases, leaving 14 bases in between. The CDR3 regions of human TCRbeta chains were analyzed by immunosequencing. The published analysis was carried out like this. Repertoire TCRs were matched against a reference library of SARS-CoV-2-specific TCRs generated with the MIRA antigen-specificity platform. Breadth meant the fraction of unique TCRs that were SARS-CoV-2-associated, whereas depth meant the fraction of total T cells that were SARS-CoV-2-associated. Using the MIRA data, every spike-specific TCR was mapped to the spike region that the TCR reacted to and assigned to either a CD4 or a CD8 class. Log10-transformed breadth and depth values were compared by one-way ANOVA with Sidak's multiple comparisons tests. What TCRdb holds here is the immuneACCESS table cut down to in-frame rearrangements. Part of the clones is not present; checked against another copy, under half of the missing clones reflect an unresolved V gene, and the others are unexplained. For V, J and clone size, that table is used; D and trimming come from the DNA. Across this sample there are around 140,000 clones, with over 85% seen only once. The ten top clones hold around 5.4% of the sample.

The time point label on this specimen signifies: baseline before first vaccination. Samples from vaccinated people were obtained from the UK trials COV001 and COV002, which included a single-blind randomized controlled phase 2/3 trial of AZD1222 (ChAdOx1 nCoV-19) in healthy adults. Trial participant PBMC samples were collected at day 0 and day 28 after the second dose for TCRbeta chain sequencing. This sample is drawn from a study of T cell responses to AZD1222 COVID-19 vaccine (dated by TCRdb to about 2021). For the study in its entirety: AZD1222 recipients whose second dose came at about 4 weeks and those whose second dose came at about 12 weeks were combined into one group, since spike-specific TCR depth and breadth did not differ between the two schedules. Enrollment into the trials was organized by age into subgroups of 18-55, 56-69 and 70-plus years, and those subgroups contained approximately 150, 30 and 60 TCR-sequenced participants, respectively. A total of 230 to 250 trial participants underwent TCR sequencing, of whom roughly 210 had received two doses of AZD1222 and roughly 26 had received two doses of the MenACWY control vaccine.

Results the study describes overall, beyond this receptor: Because no day 14 peak-response samples were available, repertoires were characterized only after the peak T cell response. Epitopes outside the regions mutated in the B.1.351 and B.1.1.7 variants were reportedly recognized by nearly half of the unique spike-specific TCRs. Conclusions about previously exposed vaccinees were limited because only six AZD1222 recipients were SARS-CoV-2 seropositive at baseline. Spike-specific TCR breadth and depth rose significantly after two AZD1222 doses compared with day 0 and with MenACWY recipients. The vaccine-associated CD4 TCRs covered the entire spike protein, and the dominant responses fell in regions 160-218 and 743-854. Most participants were white British and females outnumbered males, and the authors suggested that clonal diversity may have been underestimated. The 56-69-year group was small, and its depth increase did not reach significance, likely because of low power.

Sequenced material: peripheral blood, taken on day 0 of AZD1222 vaccination. This sequence originates from an adult in good health. The chain employs TRBV29-1 and TRBJ2-7; TRBD2 is possibly the D segment (6 matching bases). The DNA reads TGCAGCGTTCGAGAGGCGGGGAGCGAGCAGTACTTC. Its protein is CSVREAGSEQYF.